These T cell receptor beta chains were read from a single sample in a study of OX40 agonist ivuxolimab in advanced cancers. Generated by immunoSEQ multiplex PCR, the TCRdb table keeps only in-frame clones and is missing some. The sample lists 65,000 to 95,000 clones, approximately 86% seen once, with 3% to 4.5% in the top ten. The sequencing here drew on CD4+ or CD8+ T cells sorted from blood, taken in a trial of the OX40 agonist ivuxolimab. The receptors were sampled from an adult with an advanced solid tumor such as melanoma, head and neck, liver or kidney cancer. Each CDR3 is given with its conserved first and last residue. The D gene is left open where the match is weak. Expanded clones are given a class, and other clones once, few, many or no size at all.

clone_size j_call v_call d_call cdr3_aa cdr3_nt
NA TRBJ2-1 TRBV28 NA CASSFGDSNEQFF TGTGCCAGCAGTTTTGGGGATAGCAATGAGCAGTTCTTC
NA TRBJ2-2 TRBV28 TRBD2 CASSLAGSVGELFF TGTGCCAGCAGCCTAGCGGGGAGCGTGGGGGAGCTGTTTTTT
NA TRBJ1-2 TRBV11-3 NA CASSLGQTGHGYTF TGTGCCAGCAGCTTAGGACAAACTGGTCACGGCTACACCTTC
NA TRBJ1-3 TRBV7-6 TRBD1 CASSSGTGYSGNTIYF TGTGCCAGCAGTTCCGGGACAGGGTACTCTGGAAACACCATATATTTT
NA TRBJ2-3 TRBV18 NA CASSPPLLGADTQYF TGTGCCAGCTCACCACCGCTTCTGGGAGCAGATACGCAGTATTTT
once TRBJ1-1 TRBV6-6 NA CASSFHSENTEAFF TGTGCCAGCAGTTTCCACAGCGAGAACACTGAAGCTTTCTTT
NA TRBJ1-5 TRBV6-6 NA CASSYFGISGNQPQHF TGTGCCAGCAGTTACTTTGGGATAAGCGGGAATCAGCCCCAGCATTTT
few TRBJ2-7 TRBV4-3 TRBD1 CASSQDYRDRTSHEQYF TGCGCCAGCAGCCAAGATTATCGGGACAGGACATCCCACGAGCAGTACTTC
NA TRBJ2-3 TRBV7-9 NA CASSWGTDTQYF TGTGCCAGCAGCTGGGGGACAGATACGCAGTATTTT
NA TRBJ2-2 TRBV2 TRBD1 CASSEDRVTTGELFF TGTGCCAGCAGTGAGGACAGGGTTACCACCGGGGAGCTGTTTTTT
NA TRBJ2-7 TRBV6-6 NA CASGGPGSSYEQYF TGTGCCAGCGGAGGTCCAGGGAGCTCCTACGAGCAGTACTTC
once TRBJ2-5 TRBV7-6 TRBD2 CASSLAPTGLAGGRGQSETQYF TGTGCCAGCAGCTTAGCCCCTACCGGACTAGCGGGAGGCCGGGGACAAAGTGAGACCCAGTACTTC
NA TRBJ2-2 TRBV7-2 NA CASSLAGVGSNTGELFF TGTGCCAGCAGCTTAGCGGGTGTTGGTAGTAACACCGGGGAGCTGTTTTTT
NA TRBJ2-7 TRBV19 NA CASSVRDPGDYEQYF TGTGCCAGTAGTGTCCGGGACCCCGGGGACTACGAGCAGTACTTC
NA TRBJ1-1 TRBV10-3 NA CAIREGTYGNTEAFF TGTGCCATCAGGGAAGGGACGTATGGGAACACTGAAGCTTTCTTT
NA TRBJ2-1 TRBV7-9 TRBD1 CASSSITGGAYNEQFF TGTGCCAGCAGCTCGATTACAGGGGGCGCGTACAATGAGCAGTTCTTC
NA TRBJ1-3 TRBV28 NA CASAQGGEGNTIYF TGTGCCAGCGCCCAGGGAGGTGAAGGAAACACCATATATTTT
NA TRBJ2-3 TRBV7-6 NA CASRPRARGTDTQYF TGTGCCAGCAGGCCAAGGGCTAGGGGGACAGATACGCAGTATTTT